Listed here are 24 T cell receptor beta chains from one sample, sequenced in a study of blood T cell repertoires in COVID-19. The assay was immunoSEQ multiplex PCR, and TCRdb's table has in-frame clones only and misses some. Of some 100,000 clones in the sample, 84% were seen once. The sequencing input was peripheral blood. All receptors derive from a woman in her forties or fifties with acute or convalescent COVID-19.

The chain combines TRBV11-2 with TRBJ2-2, with D unresolved. Germline-derived CDR1 and CDR2 are SGHAT and FQNNGV. This CDR3 has 17 amino acids. Trimming stripped 6 bases from V and 1 base from J, with 18 bases between. CDR3 amino acids: CASRQMGRVGNTGELFF. The CDR3 nucleotides are TGTGCCAGCAGGCAAATGGGTCGGGTGGGGAACACCGGGGAGCTGTTTTTT.

The rearrangement uses TRBV6-6 and TRBJ2-1; 8 bases are a match to TRBD1. The CDR3 length is 15 residues. Unmatched junction bases numbered 7, after V lost 2 bases and J lost 7 bases. In germline, CDR1 is MNHNY, CDR2 SVGAGI (reference sequence). The CDR3, as DNA: TGTGCCAGCAGTTACAGGACAGGGCGGGGTAATGAGCAGTTCTTC. It codes for CASSYRTGRGNEQFF.

The V call is TRBV3-1 (or the pseudogene TRBV3-2), the J call TRBJ1-1; TRBD1 matches 8 bases. The CDR3 runs 15 residues. After removal of 2 bases from V and 4 bases from J, the junction contained 6 bases not matched to a gene. Germline V lookup: CDR1 LGHDT, CDR2 YNNKEL (reference sequence). The CDR3: CASSQSKQGGTEAFF. As DNA, the CDR3 is TGTGCCAGCAGCCAAAGTAAACAGGGGGGCACTGAAGCTTTCTTT.

The chain uses TRBV27 and TRBJ1-2, with D unclear. The V end lost 8 bases, the J end lost 1 base, and 8 bases lay between the germline ends. Germline lookup yields CDR1 MNHEY and CDR2 SMNVEV (reference sequence). The CDR3 totals 12 residues. CDR3 coding DNA: TGTGCCAGCGAGGGTCTTAACTATGGCTACACCTTC. Protein product: CASEGLNYGYTF.

CDR3 protein: CASSIGTNQPQHF. The CDR3 DNA reads TGTGCCAGTAGTATAGGGACAAATCAGCCCCAGCATTTT. This rearrangement joins TRBV19 to TRBJ1-5; possibly TRBD1 for D (5 bases). The germline gives CDR1 LNHDA, CDR2 SQIVND (reference sequence). This CDR3 region has 13 residues. V was shortened by 1 base and J by 4 bases, with 5 bases between the two germline ends. The whole variable domain, filled in from reference TRBV19 and TRBJ1-5, reads DGGITQSPKYLFRKEGQNVTLSCEQNLNHDAMYWYRQDPGQGLRLIYYSQIVNDFQKGDIAEGYSVSREKKESFPLTVTSAQKNPTAFYLCASSIGTNQPQHFGDGTRLSIL.

This clone came up a few times. The rearrangement joins TRBV2 to TRBJ1-5; D gene unclear. Per germline, CDR1 SNHLY and CDR2 FYNNEI. The CDR3 is made up of 15 amino acids. V lost 5 bases and J lost 1, with 12 bases in between. In DNA form, the CDR3 reads TGTGCCAGCAGTTTTGGAGCATGGAGCAATCAGCCCCAGCATTTT. Protein sequence: CASSFGAWSNQPQHF.

This sequence joins TRBV5-4 and TRBJ1-4; 10 bases fit TRBD1. The length of the CDR3 is 18 residues. Germline-derived CDR1 and CDR2 are SGHNT and YYREEE (reference sequence). J gave up 0 bases and V 1 base, and 6 bases lay outside the gene matches. CDR3 DNA: TGTGCCAGCAGCTTGTTCGGGACAGGGGCCGCAACTAATGAAAAACTGTTTTTT. Protein product: CASSLFGTGAATNEKLFF. The full variable domain, completed using reference TRBV5-4 and TRBJ1-4, is ETGVTQSPTHLIKTRGQQVTLRCSSQSGHNTVSWYQQALGQGPQFIFQYYREEENGRGNFPPRFSGLQFPNYSSELNVNALELDDSALYLCASSLFGTGAATNEKLFFGSGTQLSVL.

The chain uses TRBV5-8 and TRBJ1-5; possibly TRBD1 for D (6 bases). The length of the CDR3 is 16 residues. V lost 0 bases and J 2 bases, leaving 12 bases between the germline ends. Per the germline V gene, CDR1 is SGHTS and CDR2 is YDEGEE. CDR3 nucleotides: TGTGCCAGCAGCTTGGACAGGGTGGTAGGCAATCAGCCCCAGCATTTT. It translates to CASSLDRVVGNQPQHF.

As regards this clone: Other nucleotide sequences from this sample produce the same CDR3. The chain couples TRBV5-1 to TRBJ1-2; TRBD1 might be the D (6 bases). Germline-derived CDR1 and CDR2 are SGHRS and YFSETQ. This CDR3 contains 13 residues. The V end was cut by 0 bases, the J end by 3 bases, with 6 bases between. CDR3 in amino acids: CASSLEGDYGYTF. The CDR3 DNA follows: TGCGCCAGCAGCTTGGAGGGGGACTATGGCTACACCTTC.

This rearrangement joins TRBV5-1 to TRBJ1-3, with 7 bases identical to TRBD1. The trim removed 4 bases at V and 2 bases at J, leaving 12 bases unmatched. From germline, CDR1 is SGHRS and CDR2 YFSETQ. The CDR3 spans 17 residues. The CDR3 region is CASSMTGQDQTGNTIYF. In DNA, the CDR3 is TGCGCCAGCAGCATGACTGGACAGGACCAGACTGGAAACACCATATATTTT.

The V call is TRBV3-1 (or the pseudogene TRBV3-2), the J call TRBJ1-5; maybe TRBD1 (5 bases). The CDR3 covers 13 residues. The ends were cut back, 8 bases at V and 4 bases at J, with 12 bases in the middle. In germline, CDR1 is LGHDT, CDR2 YNNKEL (reference sequence). The CDR3 nucleotides read TGTGCCAGCGGAGACAGTAGAAATCAGCCCCAGCATTTT. Translation gives CASGDSRNQPQHF.

The J gene is TRBJ2-7, the V gene TRBV11-2, with 15 bases matching TRBD2. The V gene's germline CDR1 is SGHAT and CDR2 FQNNGV. The CDR3 is made up of 18 amino acids. The V gene end was trimmed by 3 bases and the J gene end by 0 bases; junction bases not matched to a gene: 6. In nucleotides, the CDR3 is TGTGCCAGCAGCTTTGGGACTAGCGGGGGGCTCCACTCCTACGAGCAGTACTTC. This codes for CASSFGTSGGLHSYEQYF.

CDR3: CASSQRGEQFF. The CDR3 nucleotides are TGTGCCAGCAGCCAACGGGGTGAGCAGTTCTTC. The chain joins TRBV3-1 (or the pseudogene TRBV3-2) to TRBJ2-1; tentative D call: TRBD2 (5 bases). Trimming stripped 2 bases from V and 9 bases from J, with 5 bases between. This CDR3 is 11 amino acids long. Germline-derived CDR1 and CDR2 are LGHDT and YNNKEL (reference sequence).

As for this clone: Relative to the germline gene, one junction end is altered; a read error may explain this. The chain is built from TRBV2 and TRBJ1-5, with 10 positions matching TRBD1. The germline gives CDR1 SNHLY, CDR2 FYNNEI. CDR3 length: 13 residues. CDR3 DNA: TGTGCCAGCAAGGTTGAAATCGGGGGACAGGGGAGATTT. Protein: CASKVEIGGQGRF.

This clone came up once. The rearrangement uses TRBV15 and TRBJ1-2; 9 bases align to TRBD1. V shed 5 bases and J 3 bases; nucleotides not matched to a gene: 7. The CDR3 spans 15 residues. CDR1 and CDR2 from the germline V gene are LNHNV and YYDKDF (reference sequence). The CDR3 loop is CATSPDRGTDYGYTF. The CDR3 region has the DNA TGTGCCACCAGCCCGGACAGGGGAACGGACTATGGCTACACCTTC.

The chain employs TRBV5-1 and TRBJ2-1; a weak D match, TRBD2 (5 bases). This CDR3 region has 14 residues. In germline, CDR1 is SGHRS, CDR2 YFSETQ. V lost 0 bases and J 9 bases, leaving 13 bases between the germline ends. For the CDR3, the DNA is TGCGCCAGCAGCTTGGGACGGGAAGAGGGTGAGCAGTTCTTC. Translated: CASSLGREEGEQFF.

This chain joins TRBV18 and TRBJ1-5; D perhaps matches TRBD1 (5 bases). The CDR3 extends over 18 amino acids. The V end was cut by 3 bases, the J end by 7 bases, with 25 bases between. Per germline, CDR1 KGHSH and CDR2 LQKENI. This chain's CDR3 is CASSPRFTGYAVGQPQHF. DNA for the CDR3: TGTGCCAGCTCACCTCGATTCACAGGTTATGCGGTCGGACAGCCCCAGCATTTT. Variable domain in full (rest from reference TRBV18 and TRBJ1-5): NAGVMQNPRHLVRRRGQEARLRCSPMKGHSHVYWYRQLPEEGLKFMVYLQKENIIDESGMPKERFSAEFPKEGPSILRIQQVVRGDSAAYFCASSPRFTGYAVGQPQHFGDGTRLSIL.

The rearrangement links TRBV7-3 to TRBJ2-1, with a possible D match to TRBD2 (6 bases). V was clipped by 1 base and J by 5 bases, with 18 bases between them. Germline V gene lookup returns CDR1 SGHTA and CDR2 FQGTGA. This CDR3 has 17 residues. CDR3 residues: CASSLNVAEGSHNEQFF. The CDR3, as DNA: TGTGCCAGCAGCTTAAATGTAGCGGAGGGGTCTCACAATGAGCAGTTCTTC. Drawing the rest from reference TRBV7-3 and TRBJ2-1, the complete variable domain is GAGVSQTPSNKVTEKGKYVELRCDPISGHTALYWYRQSLGQGPEFLIYFQGTGAADDSGLPNDRFFAVRPEGSVSTLKIQRTERGDSAVYLCASSLNVAEGSHNEQFFGPGTRLTVL.

The chain is built from TRBV28 and TRBJ1-5; no clear D. CDR3 length: 14 residues. The V and J ends lost 6 bases and 3 bases respectively, with 12 bases between them. Germline V gives CDR1 MDHEN, CDR2 SYDVKM. CDR3 amino acids: CASRIGGTNQPQHF. The CDR3 nucleotides read TGTGCCAGCAGGATCGGAGGTACCAATCAGCCCCAGCATTTT.

The chain is built from TRBV5-4 and TRBJ2-2, with D perhaps matching TRBD2 (5 bases). This CDR3 has 15 amino acids. V lost 4 bases, J lost 7 bases, and 17 bases lay in between. Germline V gene lookup returns CDR1 SGHNT and CDR2 YYREEE (reference sequence). The CDR3 nucleotides are TGTGCCAGCAGCCCCTCCGGGGTTAGGCACGGGGAGCTGTTTTTT. It specifies CASSPSGVRHGELFF.

This rearrangement joins TRBV7-8 to TRBJ2-2; D unclear. The V end lost 5 bases, the J end lost 3 bases, and 4 bases lay between the germline ends. This CDR3 comprises 12 residues. Germline V gives CDR1 SGHVS, CDR2 FQNEAQ. CDR3 amino acids: CASSPYTGELFF. The CDR3 DNA sequence: TGTGCCAGCAGCCCCTACACCGGGGAGCTGTTTTTT.

Only a few counts were recorded for this clone. The genes are TRBV6-2 or TRBV6-3 and TRBJ2-7, with 10 bases fitting TRBD2. The CDR3 has 15 residues. V shed 5 bases, J shed 5 bases, and the junction held 9 bases outside the gene matches. Germline lookup yields CDR1 MNHEY and CDR2 SVGEGT. CDR3 protein: CASSTDQRGGNEQYF. The CDR3 nucleotides are TGTGCCAGCAGTACAGACCAGCGGGGGGGTAACGAGCAGTACTTC.

The V gene is TRBV9, the J gene TRBJ1-3; D gene unclear. Germline lookup yields CDR1 SGDLS and CDR2 YYNGEE. This CDR3 is built from 14 residues. Trimming removed 4 bases from V and 0 bases from J, with 8 bases in between. CDR3 sequence: CASSPHSSGNTIYF. CDR3 coding DNA: TGTGCCAGCAGCCCTCACAGCTCTGGAAACACCATATATTTT. Full variable domain (missing parts from reference TRBV9 and TRBJ1-3): DSGVTQTPKHLITATGQRVTLRCSPRSGDLSVYWYQQSLDQGLQFLIQYYNGEERAKGNILERFSAQQFPDLHSELNLSSLELGDSALYFCASSPHSSGNTIYFGEGSWLTVV.

The chain is built from TRBV11-2 and TRBJ2-7, with 10 positions matching TRBD1. The CDR3 totals 14 residues. The germline V gene has CDR1 SGHAT and CDR2 FQNNGV. J lost 6 bases, V lost 1 base, and 3 bases had no gene match. CDR3 DNA sequence: TGTGCCAGCAGCTTAGGGGACAGGGGAGGCGAGCAGTACTTC. This encodes CASSLGDRGGEQYF.